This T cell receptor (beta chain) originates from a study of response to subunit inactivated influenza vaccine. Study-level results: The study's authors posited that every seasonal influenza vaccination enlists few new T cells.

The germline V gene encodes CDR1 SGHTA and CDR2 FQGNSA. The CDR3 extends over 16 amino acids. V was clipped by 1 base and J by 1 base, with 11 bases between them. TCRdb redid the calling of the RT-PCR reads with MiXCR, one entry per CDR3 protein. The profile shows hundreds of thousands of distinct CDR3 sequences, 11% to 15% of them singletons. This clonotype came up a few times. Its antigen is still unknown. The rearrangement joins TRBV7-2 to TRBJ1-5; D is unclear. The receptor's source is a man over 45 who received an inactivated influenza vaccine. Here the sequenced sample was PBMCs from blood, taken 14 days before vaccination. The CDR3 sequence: CASSLVAGSSNQPQHF. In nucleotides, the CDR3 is TGTGCCAGCAGCTTAGTCGCGGGATCGAGCAATCAGCCCCAGCATTTT. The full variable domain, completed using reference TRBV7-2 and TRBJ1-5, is GAGVSQSPSNKVTEKGKDVELRCDPISGHTALYWYRQSLGQGLEFLIYFQGNSAPDKSGLPSDRFSAERTGGSVSTLTIQRTQQEDSAVYLCASSLVAGSSNQPQHFGDGTRLSIL.